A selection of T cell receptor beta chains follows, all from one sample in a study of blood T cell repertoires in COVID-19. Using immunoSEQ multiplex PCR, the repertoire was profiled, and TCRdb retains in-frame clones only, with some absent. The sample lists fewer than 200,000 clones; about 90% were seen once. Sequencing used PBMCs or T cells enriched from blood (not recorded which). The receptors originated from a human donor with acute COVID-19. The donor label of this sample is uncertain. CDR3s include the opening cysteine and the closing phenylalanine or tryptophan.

CDR3 protein: CASRRGSSYNSPLHF
V gene: TRBV27
J gene: TRBJ1-6

CDR3 protein: CASSEGTANTEAFF
V gene: TRBV9
J gene: TRBJ1-1

CDR3 protein: CASSPGTGGNEQYF
V gene: TRBV5-1
J gene: TRBJ2-7

CDR3 protein: CASSRGWLETQYF
V gene: TRBV5-1
J gene: TRBJ2-5

CDR3 protein: CASSIGTDNEKLFF
V gene: TRBV19
J gene: TRBJ1-4

CDR3 protein: CASSVGGFFVSTDTQYF
V gene: TRBV6-1
J gene: TRBJ2-3

CDR3 protein: CASGPSGTEAFF
V gene: TRBV5-6
J gene: TRBJ1-1

CDR3 protein: CASSLEQGDQPQHF
V gene: TRBV5-1
J gene: TRBJ1-5

CDR3 protein: CASSPGGSSDTQYF
V gene: TRBV7-9
J gene: TRBJ2-3

CDR3 protein: CASSKNAGAGTETQYF
V gene: TRBV7-7
J gene: TRBJ2-5

CDR3 protein: CASSLGQGQGNTEAFF
V gene: TRBV5-1
J gene: TRBJ1-1

CDR3 protein: CASSLDRGREKLFF
V gene: TRBV7-2
J gene: TRBJ1-4

CDR3 protein: CASSPGQGAMTNYGYTF
V gene: TRBV27
J gene: TRBJ1-2

CDR3 protein: CASSLSTARPYEQYF
V gene: TRBV5-1
J gene: TRBJ2-7

CDR3 protein: CAWSVLGGETQYF
V gene: TRBV30
J gene: TRBJ2-5

CDR3 protein: CASSVDRDLGEAFF
V gene: TRBV9
J gene: TRBJ1-1

CDR3 protein: CASTASGGNGEQFF
V gene: TRBV11-1
J gene: TRBJ2-1

CDR3 protein: CASIVTANTGELFF
V gene: TRBV19
J gene: TRBJ2-2

CDR3 protein: CASSYSPRGPYEQYF
V gene: TRBV6-6
J gene: TRBJ2-7

CDR3 protein: CATSDSSKEQPQHF
V gene: TRBV24-1
J gene: TRBJ1-5

CDR3 protein: CASSYSNRGPYNEQFF
V gene: TRBV6-5
J gene: TRBJ2-1

CDR3 protein: CASSIGWGGANTEAFF
V gene: TRBV19
J gene: TRBJ1-1

CDR3 protein: CAWSAGGRPYEQYF
V gene: TRBV30
J gene: TRBJ2-7

CDR3 protein: CASRPPGDYGYTF
V gene: TRBV19
J gene: TRBJ1-2

CDR3 protein: CASSQETESNQPQHF
V gene: TRBV4-2
J gene: TRBJ1-5